This T cell receptor beta chain comes out of a study of T-cell memory formation after mild COVID-19. Study-level results: The pre-infection memory compartment contained some responding clones, suggesting cross-reactive memory joined. Day 37-peaking second-wave clones had unconfirmed SARS-CoV-2 specificity. Later expanders leaned toward CD4+, whereas clones contracting from day 15 to 85 were balanced CD4/CD8.

The CDR3 sequence is 13 residues long. V was clipped by 6 bases and J by 7 bases, with 13 bases between them. This clonotype was seen a few times. Antigen specificity is unknown. The authors produced TCR alpha and TCR beta cDNA libraries with sample barcodes and UMIs by 5'RACE using constant-segment primers. TCRdb analysed the 5' RACE reads with MiXCR anew, one entry per CDR3 protein. The table shows about 250,000 distinct CDR3 sequences, with 15% to 19% occurring only once. This clonotype was sampled from an adult woman who had mild COVID-19 (a few samples of this study predate the infection). Cell type and time point are not known. The specimen was PBMCs or a T cell subset sorted from them (not recorded which). This sequence joins TRBV12-3 or TRBV12-4 and TRBJ1-5; D might be TRBD1 (5 bases). CDR3 nucleotide sequence: TGTGCCAGCAGCCCGGGAGGGGAACAGCCCCAGCATTTT. This codes for CASSPGGEQPQHF.